Sequencing of this TCR beta chain was carried out in a study of cytomegalovirus exposure and HLA in healthy donors. The study, taken as a whole, reports: Looking again later, the authors saw that most CMV-associated TCR beta chains seemed HLA-restricted. Fewer N-insertions than the roughly 650-donor mean were reportedly shown by an Asian-associated ancestry cluster in a later analysis.

Germline loops: CDR1 KGHSH, CDR2 LQKENI. Trimming shortened V by 2 bases and J by 0 bases, and 8 bases separated the two germline ends. The CDR3 runs 15 residues. Note on this clone: As yet, its antigen is unknown.

The PCR had 60 Vbeta and 13 Jbeta primers. Per the study methods: There were about 80 million unique TCR beta chains by a later count, and around 10 million of them were shared. The protocol was immunoSEQ multiplex PCR, while the TCRdb copy is restricted to in-frame clones and leaves out a portion. V and J calls and clone size come straight from that table; D and trimming were deduced from the DNA. The sample carries 150,000 to 200,000 clones, approximately 80% recorded once. The chain is built from TRBV18 and TRBJ2-1; D might be TRBD2 (5 bases). The sample taken for sequencing was PBMCs. The receptor was derived from a female donor in good health and CMV-seronegative. As DNA, the CDR3 is TGTGCCAGCTCACCAACGCGGGCCTCCTACAATGAGCAGTTCTTC. It yields the protein CASSPTRASYNEQFF.